The rows below give T cell receptor beta chains drawn from one sample of a study of blood T cell repertoires in COVID-19. The assay was immunoSEQ multiplex PCR, and TCRdb's table has in-frame clones only and misses some. Of 85,000 to 95,000 clones in the sample, roughly 91% were seen once. Sequencing used peripheral blood. The receptors were sampled from a woman of 80 years or more with acute or convalescent COVID-19. Both conserved end residues are part of each CDR3. The order of the fields is D gene, J gene, clone size, V gene, CDR3 protein, CDR3 DNA. D genes are given only for firm matches. Where a row states a size, it is once, few, many or the class of an expanded clone; other rows omit it.

. | TRBJ2-7 | . | TRBV5-7 | CASSSDAPGRQYF | TGTGCCAGCAGCTCCGACGCACCTGGGAGGCAGTACTTC
. | TRBJ1-1 | . | TRBV5-5 | CASSLVADLNTEAFF | TGTGCCAGCAGCTTGGTCGCGGACTTGAACACTGAAGCTTTCTTT
TRBD1 | TRBJ1-5 | once | TRBV27 | CASSLGFRTGQRPQHF | TGTGCCAGCAGTTTAGGTTTCCGGACAGGCCAGCGACCCCAGCATTTT
. | TRBJ1-2 | . | TRBV19 | CASSMNRASGYTF | TGTGCCAGTAGTATGAACAGGGCGTCCGGCTACACCTTC
TRBD1 | TRBJ1-4 | . | TRBV5-5 | CASSLGQGYEKLFF | TGTGCCAGCAGCTTGGGACAGGGGTATGAAAAACTGTTTTTT
. | TRBJ1-1 | . | TRBV10-2 | CASSAGNTEAFF | TGCGCCAGCAGTGCAGGGAACACTGAAGCTTTCTTT
. | TRBJ1-4 | . | TRBV19 | CASSAPRATNEKLFF | TGTGCCAGTAGTGCCCCACGGGCAACTAATGAAAAACTGTTTTTT
TRBD1 | TRBJ1-5 | . | TRBV11-3 | CASSLVVRTGGSNQPQHF | TGTGCCAGCAGCTTAGTGGTTCGGACAGGTGGTAGCAATCAGCCCCAGCATTTT
. | TRBJ1-4 | . | TRBV4-1 | CASSQGRENYEKLFF | TGCGCCAGCAGCCAGGGCAGGGAAAACTACGAAAAACTGTTTTTT
. | TRBJ1-4 | . | TRBV10-3 | CAIGTSLGELFF | TGTGCCATCGGAACTTCTCTCGGGGAACTGTTTTTT
TRBD2 | TRBJ2-1 | . | TRBV19 | CASSILAGYTYNEQFF | TGTGCCAGTAGTATTCTAGCGGGATACACCTACAATGAGCAGTTCTTC
. | TRBJ2-2 | . | TRBV5-1 | CASSYRATGELFF | TGCGCCAGCAGCTACAGGGCCACCGGGGAGCTGTTTTTT
TRBD1 | TRBJ1-5 | . | TRBV19 | CASSRPDRVGQPQHF | TGTGCCAGTAGTCGTCCGGACAGGGTAGGCCAGCCCCAGCATTTT
TRBD1 | TRBJ2-7 | . | TRBV6-5 | CASSYSQGAYEQYF | TGTGCCAGCAGTTACTCCCAGGGGGCCTACGAGCAGTACTTC
. | TRBJ2-5 | . | TRBV5-5 | CASSSLFNQETQYF | TGTGCCAGCAGCTCCCTCTTTAATCAAGAGACCCAGTACTTC
TRBD1 | TRBJ1-1 | . | TRBV29-1 | CSVTGTEGTEAFF | TGCAGCGTTACCGGGACAGAGGGCACTGAAGCTTTCTTT
TRBD1 | TRBJ1-2 | . | TRBV5-8 | CASSLGQGAGGYTF | TGTGCCAGCAGCTTAGGACAGGGGGCTGGTGGCTACACCTTC
. | TRBJ2-7 | . | TRBV2 | CATHANHAGYEQYF | TGTGCCACCCACGCAAACCATGCGGGCTACGAGCAGTACTTC
TRBD1 | TRBJ2-3 | . | TRBV5-8 | CASSVTPGQGTQYF | TGTGCCAGCAGCGTTACGCCGGGACAGGGGACGCAGTATTTT
. | TRBJ2-5 | . | TRBV5-1 | CASSLLVGETQYF | TGCGCCAGCAGCTTACTAGTAGGGGAGACCCAGTACTTC
TRBD1 | TRBJ2-3 | . | TRBV4-3 | CASSQETGAGDTQYF | TGCGCCAGCAGCCAAGAGACAGGGGCAGGAGATACGCAGTATTTT
TRBD1 | TRBJ2-1 | . | TRBV4-2 | CASNKPGQGDNEQFF | TGTGCCAGCAATAAACCGGGACAGGGAGACAATGAGCAGTTCTTC
TRBD1 | TRBJ2-3 | . | TRBV5-6 | CASSRGQGAVDTQYF | TGTGCCAGCAGCCGGGGACAGGGGGCTGTAGATACGCAGTATTTT
. | TRBJ2-7 | . | TRBV7-8 | CASSLRSDEQYF | TGTGCCAGCAGCCTGCGGAGCGACGAGCAGTACTTC
TRBD1 | TRBJ2-3 | . | TRBV24-1 | CATSDLFHRGTDTQYF | TGTGCCACCAGTGATTTGTTCCACAGGGGAACAGATACGCAGTATTTT